These 11 T cell receptor beta chains came from one sample sequenced in a study of cytomegalovirus exposure and HLA in healthy donors. PCR involved 60 Vbeta and 13 Jbeta primers. Only in-frame clones appear in the TCRdb table, and some are missing; sequencing was by immunoSEQ multiplex PCR. The repertoire holds about 110,000 clones, with around 80% as singletons. Sequencing input: PBMCs. The source is a man younger than 45 in good health and CMV-seropositive.

V and J are TRBV7-9 and TRBJ1-1; D is unresolved. The CDR3 length is 14 residues. V lost 5 bases, J lost 6 bases, and 16 bases lay in between. CDR1 is SEHNR and CDR2 is FQNEAQ in the germline V gene (reference sequence). The CDR3: CASSLSAGIAEAFF. CDR3 nucleotide sequence: TGTGCCAGCAGCCTAAGTGCGGGGATCGCTGAAGCTTTCTTT. Combining the CDR3 with reference TRBV7-9 and TRBJ1-1 gives the whole variable domain DTGVSQNPRHKITKRGQNVTFRCDPISEHNRLYWYRQTLGQGPEFLTYFQNEAQLEKSRLLSDRFSAERPKGSFSTLEIQRTEQGDSAMYLCASSLSAGIAEAFFGQGTRLTVV.

The chain combines TRBV2 with TRBJ1-5; no clear D gene. The V end was cut by 3 bases, the J end by 6 bases, with 3 bases between. CDR3 length: 11 amino acids. Germline assignment: CDR1 SNHLY and CDR2 FYNNEI. DNA of the CDR3: TGTGCCAGCAGTGACGGTCAGCCCCAGCATTTT. This codes for CASSDGQPQHF.

The chain is built from TRBV7-3 and TRBJ1-3; D perhaps matches TRBD1 (5 bases). Per germline, CDR1 SGHTA and CDR2 FQGTGA. This CDR3 spans 16 amino acids. V lost 5 bases and J 0 bases, leaving 14 bases between the germline ends. The CDR3 nucleotides read TGTGCCAGCAGCCCTGGACAACCTCACTCTGGAAACACCATATATTTT. Amino acid sequence: CASSPGQPHSGNTIYF.

This clone was seen only a few times. This chain links TRBV10-3 with TRBJ2-5; no clear D gene. From germline, CDR1 is ENHRY and CDR2 SYGVKD. The V gene lost 2 bases and the J gene lost 3 bases, with 7 bases spanning the gap. The CDR3 contains 13 residues. CDR3 DNA sequence: TGTGCCATCAGTGAGGGCAGGAAAGAGACCCAGTACTTC. This translates into CAISEGRKETQYF.

The genes are TRBV5-1 and TRBJ1-1; D perhaps matches TRBD1 (5 bases). The CDR3 length is 14 residues. Germline CDR1 and CDR2: SGHRS and YFSETQ. Trimming pared 0 bases from V and 4 bases from J, leaving 10 bases between. As DNA, the CDR3 is TGCGCCAGCAGCTTGGGGAGGGGAATCACTGAAGCTTTCTTT. Its translation: CASSLGRGITEAFF. Looking up the rest from reference TRBV5-1 and TRBJ1-1 gives the full variable domain: KAGVTQTPRYLIKTRGQQVTLSCSPISGHRSVSWYQQTPGQGLQFLFEYFSETQRNKGNFPGRFSGRQFSNSRSEMNVSTLELGDSALYLCASSLGRGITEAFFGQGTRLTVV.

The chain links TRBV6-5 to TRBJ1-2; D uncertain. This CDR3 has 12 amino acids. Per germline, CDR1 MNHEY and CDR2 SVGAGI. Trimming pared 8 bases from V and 13 bases from J, leaving 20 bases between. CDR3 sequence reads: CASGGNYKMVTF. The CDR3, as DNA: TGTGCCAGCGGCGGGAATTACAAAATGGTCACCTTC.

This clone was seen only once. The V call is TRBV10-3, the J call TRBJ2-3; possible D gene TRBD1, 6 bases. The CDR3 runs to 14 residues. V lost 3 bases and J lost 4, with 11 bases in between. Germline V lookup: CDR1 ENHRY, CDR2 SYGVKD. The CDR3, as DNA: TGTGCCATCAGTGATGACAGGCGCCCAGATACGCAGTATTTT. Its protein product is CAISDDRRPDTQYF.

The chain recombines TRBV14 with TRBJ1-6; D gene ambiguous. From germline, CDR1 is SGHDN and CDR2 FVKESK. V was pared by 0 bases and J by 7 bases, with 13 bases between. CDR3 size: 16 residues. The CDR3 DNA reads as TGTGCCAGCAGCCAAGAATCCGCGATATGGAATTCACCCCTCCACTTT. Protein product: CASSQESAIWNSPLHF. Variable domain in full (rest from reference TRBV14 and TRBJ1-6): EAGVTQFPSHSVIEKGQTVTLRCDPISGHDNLYWYRRVMGKEIKFLLHFVKESKQDESGMPNNRFLAERTGGTYSTLKVQPAELEDSGVYFCASSQESAIWNSPLHFGNGTRLTVT.

The V gene is TRBV10-1, the J gene TRBJ2-2; D uncertain. From germline, CDR1 is WNHNN and CDR2 SYGVQD (reference sequence). This CDR3 region has 14 residues. The germline V and J ends were trimmed by 8 bases and 1 base, with 11 bases remaining between them. This CDR3 is CASQASLNTGELFF. In nucleotides, the CDR3 is TGCGCCAGCCAGGCATCTTTGAACACCGGGGAGCTGTTTTTT.

V gene TRBV7-3 combines with J gene TRBJ2-5, with TRBD2 as a possible D gene (6 bases). The germline V and J ends were trimmed by 2 bases and 5 bases, with 15 bases remaining between them. CDR1 and CDR2 (germline): SGHTA, FQGTGA. CDR3 size: 15 residues. The CDR3 coding sequence is TGTGCCAGCAGCTTAGAAGGTTGGAGGGGCGAGACCCAGTACTTC. As protein: CASSLEGWRGETQYF. Together with reference TRBV7-3 and TRBJ2-5, the CDR3 gives the full variable domain: GAGVSQTPSNKVTEKGKYVELRCDPISGHTALYWYRQSLGQGPEFLIYFQGTGAADDSGLPNDRFFAVRPEGSVSTLKIQRTERGDSAVYLCASSLEGWRGETQYFGPGTRLLVL.

The genes are TRBV2 and TRBJ2-5; a weak D match, TRBD1 (6 bases). Germline V CDR1 and CDR2: SNHLY, FYNNEI. V lost 3 bases to trimming and J lost 4 bases, with 12 bases between them. The CDR3 spans 14 residues. The CDR3 protein is CASSDQGMVETQYF. The CDR3 DNA sequence: TGTGCCAGCAGTGATCAGGGGATGGTAGAGACCCAGTACTTC.